The sequence of this T cell receptor beta chain was determined in a study of shared T cell receptors in the human thymus. Sequencing was performed with immunoSEQ multiplex PCR; in TCRdb, only in-frame clones are kept and a portion is missing. The sample consists of 500,000 to 850,000 clones, 87% of them appearing once. The V end lost 0 bases, the J end lost 4 bases, and 15 bases lay between the germline ends. The CDR3 loop spans 16 amino acids. The V gene's germline CDR1 is LGHNA and CDR2 YSLEER. The same sample was also used in a study of human thymus T cells. Per that study: Healthy Finnish infants undergoing corrective surgery for congenital heart defects were the donors. The study used thymus tissue resected during corrective heart surgery. Usage of V and J genes appeared biased in thymic and blood repertoires. Among unrelated individuals, related research reported thymic repertoires that overlapped highly.

The clonotype comes from a boy less than two years old with a congenital heart defect. The chain recombines TRBV4-3 with TRBJ1-2; D remains unclear. The sample was thymocytes. CDR3 sequence: CASSQDRPGRIYGYTF. As DNA, the CDR3 is TGCGCCAGCAGCCAAGACAGGCCCGGTCGTATCTATGGCTACACCTTC.